The rows below give T cell receptor beta chains drawn from one sample of a study of T cells in tuberculosis. Clones were read by immunoSEQ multiplex PCR, and TCRdb kept only the in-frame ones, dropping some. This sample yields roughly 29,000 clones, of which 90% to 95% are seen a single time; roughly 5% belongs to the top ten. The sequenced material came from PBMCs. The receptors here all came from a donor between 10 and 35 years old with latent tuberculosis or without tuberculosis infection. CDR3s include the opening cysteine and the closing phenylalanine or tryptophan. A D gene is named only where the DNA matches it firmly. A row's size may be missing; if present it is once, few, many or a size class.

abundance,len,v_gene,j_gene,d_gene,CDR3aa,CDR3nt
-,16,TRBV6-1,TRBJ2-7,TRBD2,CASSESLFGGRHEQYF,TGTGCCAGCAGTGAATCCCTTTTCGGGGGGAGGCACGAGCAGTACTTC
-,15,TRBV5-1,TRBJ1-5,TRBD1,CASSLTHRGKQPQHF,TGCGCCAGCAGCTTGACCCACAGGGGTAAACAGCCCCAGCATTTT
-,16,TRBV28,TRBJ2-7,TRBD1,CASIPPLGQGYYEQYF,TGTGCCAGCATCCCACCCCTCGGACAGGGTTACTACGAGCAGTACTTC
-,15,TRBV28,TRBJ2-1,TRBD2,CASSLTSGGYNEQFF,TGTGCCAGCAGTTTGACTAGCGGGGGATACAATGAGCAGTTCTTC
-,12,TRBV6-1,TRBJ2-7,-,CASSEDIYEQYF,TGTGCCAGCAGTGAAGACATCTACGAGCAGTACTTC
-,14,TRBV30,TRBJ2-1,TRBD2,CAWRGLAGRDEQFF,TGTGCCTGGAGGGGACTAGCGGGACGGGATGAGCAGTTCTTC
once,14,TRBV28,TRBJ1-2,-,CASSSSGSRYRYTF,TGTGCCAGCAGTTCCTCAGGCAGCCGCTATCGCTACACCTTC
-,15,TRBV27,TRBJ1-5,-,CASSPTGFVNQPQHF,TGTGCCAGCAGCCCGACAGGTTTCGTAAATCAGCCCCAGCATTTT
once,12,TRBV9,TRBJ2-1,TRBD2,CASSDTSGGAFF,TGTGCCAGCAGCGATACTAGCGGGGGGGCCTTCTTC
-,11,TRBV6-5,TRBJ1-1,-,CASSEVAEAFF,TGTGCCAGCAGTGAGGTCGCTGAAGCTTTCTTT
once,18,TRBV12-5,TRBJ1-2,TRBD1,CASGLVLGRGPSNDGYTF,TGTGCTAGTGGTTTGGTACTCGGCAGGGGGCCGTCAAATGATGGCTACACCTTC
-,19,TRBV19,TRBJ1-5,TRBD1,CASSMGQGIPQYSNQPQHF,TGTGCCAGTAGTATGGGACAGGGGATTCCCCAATATAGCAATCAGCCCCAGCATTTT
-,16,TRBV6-6,TRBJ2-3,-,CASSYYMGVATDTQYF,TGTGCCAGCAGTTACTATATGGGAGTAGCTACAGATACGCAGTATTTT
-,15,TRBV5-6,TRBJ1-2,TRBD1,CASRDGQGPNYGYTF,TGTGCCAGCAGGGACGGACAGGGCCCTAACTATGGCTACACCTTC
once,18,TRBV27,TRBJ1-1,-,CASSLPNTESSGTTEAFF,TGTGCCAGCAGTTTACCAAATACCGAGAGTTCCGGGACAACTGAAGCTTTCTTT
-,16,TRBV15,TRBJ2-7,TRBD1,CATSRDPTGGSYEQYF,TGTGCCACCAGCAGAGATCCGACAGGGGGCTCCTACGAGCAGTACTTC
once,15,TRBV19,TRBJ1-1,-,CASSLRQDMNTEAFF,TGTGCCAGTAGTCTACGACAGGACATGAACACTGAAGCTTTCTTT
-,15,TRBV5-6,TRBJ2-3,TRBD2,CASSLVSGVADTQYF,TGTGCCAGCAGCTTGGTTAGCGGGGTTGCAGATACGCAGTATTTT
-,21,TRBV2,TRBJ2-7,TRBD2,CASSGPPPRGLAGAWGDEQYF,TGTGCCAGCAGCGGCCCCCCCCCGCGGGGACTAGCGGGGGCATGGGGGGACGAGCAGTACTTC
-,12,TRBV28,TRBJ2-7,-,CASSPLSVEQYF,TGTGCCAGCAGCCCCCTAAGCGTCGAGCAGTACTTC
-,14,TRBV7-9,TRBJ1-1,TRBD1,CASSGQGARTEAFF,TGTGCCAGCAGCGGACAGGGGGCCAGGACTGAAGCTTTCTTT
-,18,TRBV5-1,TRBJ1-3,TRBD1,CASSPGYRGLSSGNTIYF,TGCGCCAGCAGCCCGGGTTACAGGGGGCTCAGCTCTGGAAACACCATATATTTT
-,15,TRBV28,TRBJ2-3,TRBD1,CASRFAGTETDTQYF,TGTGCCAGCAGATTTGCCGGGACAGAGACAGATACGCAGTATTTT
-,15,TRBV28,TRBJ2-7,TRBD2,CASSLELAGSAEQYF,TGTGCCAGCAGTTTGGAGCTAGCGGGTTCGGCCGAGCAGTACTTC
few,14,TRBV7-2,TRBJ1-1,TRBD1,CASSIPGGITEAFF,TGTGCCAGCAGCATACCAGGGGGAATTACTGAAGCTTTCTTT
once,14,TRBV19,TRBJ1-5,-,CASSQGRQNQPQHF,TGTGCCAGTTCTCAGGGTAGGCAGAATCAGCCCCAGCATTTT
-,12,TRBV6-5,TRBJ2-1,-,CASSSSRDEQFF,TGTGCCAGCAGCAGTAGCCGGGATGAGCAGTTCTTC
once,15,TRBV4-3,TRBJ2-3,TRBD1,CASSQDRGYEDTQYF,TGCGCCAGCAGCCAAGACAGGGGGTACGAAGATACGCAGTATTTT